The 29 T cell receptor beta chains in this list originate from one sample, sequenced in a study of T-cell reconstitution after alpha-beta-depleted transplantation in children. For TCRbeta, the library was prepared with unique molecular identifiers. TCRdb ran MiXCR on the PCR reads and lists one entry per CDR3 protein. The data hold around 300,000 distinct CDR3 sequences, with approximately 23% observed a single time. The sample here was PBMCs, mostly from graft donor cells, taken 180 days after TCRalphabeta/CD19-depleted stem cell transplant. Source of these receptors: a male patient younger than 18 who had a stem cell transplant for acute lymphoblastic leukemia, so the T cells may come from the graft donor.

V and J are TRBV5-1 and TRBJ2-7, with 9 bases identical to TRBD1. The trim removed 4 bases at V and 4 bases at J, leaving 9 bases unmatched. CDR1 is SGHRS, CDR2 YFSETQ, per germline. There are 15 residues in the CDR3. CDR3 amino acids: CASSPQPGQGYEQYF. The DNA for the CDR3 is TGCGCCAGCAGCCCCCAGCCGGGACAGGGATACGAGCAGTACTTC.

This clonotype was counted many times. In nucleotides, the CDR3 is TGCAGTGCTAGAGGAATAGGACAGGACGTTTACGAGCAGTACTTC. Translating it yields CSARGIGQDVYEQYF. The V call is TRBV20-1, the J call TRBJ2-7, with TRBD1 identical over 7 bases. The CDR3 is 15 amino acids. The germline gives CDR1 DFQATT, CDR2 SNEGSKA (reference sequence). V trimming: 1 base; J trimming: 4 bases; junction bases outside the gene matches: 10.

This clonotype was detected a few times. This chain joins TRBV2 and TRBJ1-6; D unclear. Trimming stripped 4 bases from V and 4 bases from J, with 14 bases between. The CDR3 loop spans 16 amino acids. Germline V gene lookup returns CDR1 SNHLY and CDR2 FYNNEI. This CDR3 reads CASSAPEGAYNSPLHF. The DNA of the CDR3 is TGTGCCAGCAGTGCCCCAGAGGGCGCTTATAATTCACCCCTCCACTTT.

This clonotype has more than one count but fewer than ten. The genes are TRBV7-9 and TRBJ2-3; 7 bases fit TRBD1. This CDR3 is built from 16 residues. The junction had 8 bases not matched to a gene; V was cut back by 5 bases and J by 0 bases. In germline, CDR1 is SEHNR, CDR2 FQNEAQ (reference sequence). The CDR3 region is CASSTGTALSTDTQYF. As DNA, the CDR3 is TGTGCCAGCAGCACCGGGACAGCTCTTAGCACAGATACGCAGTATTTT.

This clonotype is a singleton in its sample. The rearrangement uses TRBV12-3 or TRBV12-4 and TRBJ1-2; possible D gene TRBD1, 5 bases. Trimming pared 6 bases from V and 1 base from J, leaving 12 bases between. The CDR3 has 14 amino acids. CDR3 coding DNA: TGTGCCAGCAGCCTCAGGGTATATAACTATGGCTACACCTTC. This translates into CASSLRVYNYGYTF.

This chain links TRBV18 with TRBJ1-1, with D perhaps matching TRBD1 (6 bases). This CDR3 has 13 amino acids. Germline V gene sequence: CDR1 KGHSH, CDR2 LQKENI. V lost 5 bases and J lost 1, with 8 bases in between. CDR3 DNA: TGTGCCAGCTCAAAGGGGGGGAACACTGAAGCTTTCTTT. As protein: CASSKGGNTEAFF.

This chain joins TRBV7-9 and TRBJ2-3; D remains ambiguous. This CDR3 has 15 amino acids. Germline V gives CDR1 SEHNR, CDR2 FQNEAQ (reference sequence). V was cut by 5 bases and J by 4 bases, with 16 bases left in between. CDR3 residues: CASSPMPGRPDTQYF. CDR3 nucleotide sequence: TGTGCCAGCAGCCCAATGCCGGGTCGCCCAGATACGCAGTATTTT.

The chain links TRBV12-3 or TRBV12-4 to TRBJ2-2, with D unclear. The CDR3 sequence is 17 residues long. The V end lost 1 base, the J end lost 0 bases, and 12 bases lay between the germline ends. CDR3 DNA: TGTGCCAGCAGTTTAGTACGCGTGGGCTCGAACACCGGGGAGCTGTTTTTT. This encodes CASSLVRVGSNTGELFF.

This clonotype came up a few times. This CDR3 is CASRGLATDTQYF. CDR3 DNA: TGCGCCAGCAGGGGACTAGCGACAGATACGCAGTATTTT. The chain is built from TRBV5-1 and TRBJ2-3, with 10 bases fitting TRBD2. The CDR3 covers 13 residues. CDR1 is SGHRS and CDR2 is YFSETQ in the germline V gene. V was pared by 5 bases and J by 3 bases, with 0 bases of the junction left unmatched.

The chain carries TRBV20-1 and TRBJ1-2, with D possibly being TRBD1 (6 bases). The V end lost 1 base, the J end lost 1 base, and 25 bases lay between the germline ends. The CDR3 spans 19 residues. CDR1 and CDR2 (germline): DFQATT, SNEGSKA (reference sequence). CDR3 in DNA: TGCAGTGCTAGAGGTCCGGGAAAGGGGGGCGGTTTCAATAACTATGGCTACACCTTC. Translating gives CSARGPGKGGGFNNYGYTF.

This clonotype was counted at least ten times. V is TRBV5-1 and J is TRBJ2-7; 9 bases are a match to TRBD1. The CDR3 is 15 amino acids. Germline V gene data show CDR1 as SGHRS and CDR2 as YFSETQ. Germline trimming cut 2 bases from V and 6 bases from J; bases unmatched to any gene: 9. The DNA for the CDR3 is TGCGCCAGCAGCTTCCCCGGGACAGGGAACGGCGAGCAGTACTTC. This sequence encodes CASSFPGTGNGEQYF.

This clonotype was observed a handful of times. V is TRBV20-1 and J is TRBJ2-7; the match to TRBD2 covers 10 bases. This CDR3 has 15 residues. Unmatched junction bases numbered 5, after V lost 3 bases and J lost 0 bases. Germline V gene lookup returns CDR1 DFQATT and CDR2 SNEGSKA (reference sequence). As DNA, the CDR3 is TGCAGTGCTAGTGATAGCGGGGGGCGCTCCTACGAGCAGTACTTC. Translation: CSASDSGGRSYEQYF.

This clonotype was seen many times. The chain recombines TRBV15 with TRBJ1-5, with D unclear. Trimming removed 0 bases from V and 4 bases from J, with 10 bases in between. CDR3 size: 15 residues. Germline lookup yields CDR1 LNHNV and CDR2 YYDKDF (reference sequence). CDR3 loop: CATSRDSGSNQPQHF. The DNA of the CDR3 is TGTGCCACCAGCAGAGATAGTGGCTCTAATCAGCCCCAGCATTTT.

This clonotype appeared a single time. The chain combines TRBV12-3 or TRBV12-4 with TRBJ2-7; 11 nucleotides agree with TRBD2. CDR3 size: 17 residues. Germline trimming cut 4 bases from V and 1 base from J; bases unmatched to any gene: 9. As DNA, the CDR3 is TGTGCCAGCAGTTACACCTATTGGACTAGCGGGTCCTACGAGCAGTACTTC. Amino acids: CASSYTYWTSGSYEQYF.

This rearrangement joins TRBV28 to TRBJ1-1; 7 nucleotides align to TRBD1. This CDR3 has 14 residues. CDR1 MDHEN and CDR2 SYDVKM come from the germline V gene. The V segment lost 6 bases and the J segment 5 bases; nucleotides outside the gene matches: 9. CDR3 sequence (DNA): TGTGCCAGCAGCCTCACACAGGGGCGGACTGAAGCTTTCTTT. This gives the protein CASSLTQGRTEAFF.

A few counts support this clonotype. For the CDR3, the DNA is TGCAGTGCTACGGGACTAGCGGGAGGGCCGGGAGAGACCCAGTACTTC. This encodes CSATGLAGGPGETQYF. The rearrangement joins TRBV20-1 to TRBJ2-5; 16 bases map to TRBD2. CDR3 length: 16 residues. CDR1 and CDR2 (germline): DFQATT, SNEGSKA (reference sequence). The V segment lost 4 bases and the J segment 4 bases; nucleotides outside the gene matches: 6.

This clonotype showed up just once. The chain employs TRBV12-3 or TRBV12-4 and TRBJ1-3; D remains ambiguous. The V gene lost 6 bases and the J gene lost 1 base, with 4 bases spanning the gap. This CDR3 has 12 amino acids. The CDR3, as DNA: TGTGCCAGCAGCGGTTCTGGAAACACCATATATTTT. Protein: CASSGSGNTIYF.

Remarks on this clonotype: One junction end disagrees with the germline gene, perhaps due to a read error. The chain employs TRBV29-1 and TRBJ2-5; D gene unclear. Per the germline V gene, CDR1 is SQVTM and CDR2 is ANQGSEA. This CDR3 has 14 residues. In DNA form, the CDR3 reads TGCAGCGTTGAAGGGACGACTCTTCGAGAGACCCAGCACTTC. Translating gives CSVEGTTLRETQHF.

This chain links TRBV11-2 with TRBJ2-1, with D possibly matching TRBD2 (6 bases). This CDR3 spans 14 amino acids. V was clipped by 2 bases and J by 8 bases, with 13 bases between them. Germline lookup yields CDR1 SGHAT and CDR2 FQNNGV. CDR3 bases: TGTGCCAGCAGCTTACCCCTAGCGTTCGATGAGCAGTTCTTC. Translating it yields CASSLPLAFDEQFF.

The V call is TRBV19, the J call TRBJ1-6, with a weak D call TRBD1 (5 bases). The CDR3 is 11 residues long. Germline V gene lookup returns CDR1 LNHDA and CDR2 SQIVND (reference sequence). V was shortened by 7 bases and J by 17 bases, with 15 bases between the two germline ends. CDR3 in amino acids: CASKNGQVIHF. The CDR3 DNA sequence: TGTGCCAGTAAGAACGGACAAGTTATCCACTTT.

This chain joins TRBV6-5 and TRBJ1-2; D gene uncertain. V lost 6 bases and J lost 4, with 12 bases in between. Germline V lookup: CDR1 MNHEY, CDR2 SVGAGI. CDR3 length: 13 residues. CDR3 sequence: CASSYDPGYGYTF. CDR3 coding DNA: TGTGCCAGCAGCTACGACCCGGGCTATGGCTACACCTTC.

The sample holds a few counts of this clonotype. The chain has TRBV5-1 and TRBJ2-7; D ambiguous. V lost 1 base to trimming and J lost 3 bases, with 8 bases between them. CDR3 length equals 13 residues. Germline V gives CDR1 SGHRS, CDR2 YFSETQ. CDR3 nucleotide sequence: TGCGCCAGCAGCTTGATGAACAGCTACGAGCAGTACTTC. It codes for CASSLMNSYEQYF.

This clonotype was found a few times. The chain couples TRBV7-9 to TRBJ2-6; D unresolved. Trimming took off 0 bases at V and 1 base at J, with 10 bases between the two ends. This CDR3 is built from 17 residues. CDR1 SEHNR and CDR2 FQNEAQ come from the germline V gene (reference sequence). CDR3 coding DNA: TGTGCCAGCAGCTTAGCGCTTGCCGCGTCTGGGGCCAACGTCCTGACTTTC. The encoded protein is CASSLALAASGANVLTF.

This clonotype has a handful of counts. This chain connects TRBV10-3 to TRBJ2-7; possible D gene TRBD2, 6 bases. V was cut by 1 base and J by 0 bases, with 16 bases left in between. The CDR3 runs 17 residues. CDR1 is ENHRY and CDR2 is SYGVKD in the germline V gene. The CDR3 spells CAISEFEGLTPSYEQYF. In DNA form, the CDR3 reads TGTGCCATCAGTGAGTTCGAGGGACTTACGCCCTCCTACGAGCAGTACTTC.

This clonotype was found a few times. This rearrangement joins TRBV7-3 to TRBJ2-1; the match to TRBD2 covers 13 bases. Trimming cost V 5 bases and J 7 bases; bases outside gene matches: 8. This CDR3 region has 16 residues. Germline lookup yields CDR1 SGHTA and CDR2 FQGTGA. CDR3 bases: TGTGCCAGCAGCCTCGGGACTAGCGGGATAAGTAATGAGCAGTTCTTC. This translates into CASSLGTSGISNEQFF.

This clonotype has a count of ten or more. The CDR3 DNA reads as TGTGCCAGCAGCGTAGGGCCTGGGGCCTACTACGAGCAGTACTTC. Encoded protein: CASSVGPGAYYEQYF. The V and J genes are TRBV9 and TRBJ2-7, with a tentative D call TRBD1 (5 bases). Germline V lookup: CDR1 SGDLS, CDR2 YYNGEE. Trimming shortened V by 0 bases and J by 3 bases, and 13 bases separated the two germline ends. There are 15 residues in the CDR3.

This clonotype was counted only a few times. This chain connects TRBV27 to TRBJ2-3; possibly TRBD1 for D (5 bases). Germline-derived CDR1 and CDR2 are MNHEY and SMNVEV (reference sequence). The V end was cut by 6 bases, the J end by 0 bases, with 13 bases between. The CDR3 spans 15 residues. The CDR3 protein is CASRAGLSSTDTQYF. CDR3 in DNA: TGTGCCAGCAGAGCAGGGCTGTCTAGCACAGATACGCAGTATTTT.

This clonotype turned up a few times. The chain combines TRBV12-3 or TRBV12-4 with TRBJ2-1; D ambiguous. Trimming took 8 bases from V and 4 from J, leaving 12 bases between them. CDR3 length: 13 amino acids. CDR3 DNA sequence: TGTGCCAGCGGGATTCCCCCTTACAATGAGCAGTTCTTC. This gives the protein CASGIPPYNEQFF.

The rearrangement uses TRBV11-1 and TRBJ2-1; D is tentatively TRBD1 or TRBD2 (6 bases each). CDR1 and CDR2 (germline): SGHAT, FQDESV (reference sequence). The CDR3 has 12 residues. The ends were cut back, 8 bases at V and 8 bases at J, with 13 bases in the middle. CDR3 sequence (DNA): TGTGCCAGCGGACTAAGGGGGGATGAGCAGTTCTTC. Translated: CASGLRGDEQFF.